A selection of T cell receptor beta chains follows, all from one sample in a study of blood T cells in healthy people across ages. TCRdb independently ran MiXCR on the 5' RACE reads; one entry per CDR3 protein. The table lists over 1,200,000 distinct CDR3 sequences, roughly 64% of them singletons, with under 8.5% in the top ten. The source material was blood. All receptors come from a young man in good health. Each CDR3 is given with its conserved first and last residue. A D gene is named only where the DNA matches it firmly. Rows give clone size only sometimes, using once, few, many, or a class for an expanded clone.

CDR3aa,CDR3nt,abundance,d_gene,v_gene,j_gene
CASRTSGGNIQYF,TGTGCCAGCCGAACCTCGGGGGGAAACATTCAGTACTTC,-,TRBD2,TRBV3-1,TRBJ2-4
CASSFVGNGDTQYF,TGTGCCAGCAGCTTTGTGGGAAATGGAGATACGCAGTATTTT,few,-,TRBV7-2,TRBJ2-3
CASSVGSGRLSEQFF,TGTGCCAGCAGTGTAGGTAGCGGGAGACTAAGTGAGCAGTTCTTC,-,TRBD2,TRBV2,TRBJ2-1
CAISDQPGTGGWETQYF,TGTGCCATCAGTGACCAACCCGGGACAGGGGGCTGGGAGACCCAGTACTTC,-,TRBD1,TRBV10-3,TRBJ2-5
CASSEARGTKADEQYF,TGTGCCAGCAGTGAAGCGCGAGGGACAAAAGCGGACGAGCAGTACTTC,-,-,TRBV2,TRBJ2-7
CASSFSGPRSNEQFF,TGTGCCAGCAGTTTCTCGGGCCCCCGATCCAATGAGCAGTTCTTC,-,-,TRBV12-3/TRBV12-4,TRBJ2-1
CSVERQVNTEAFF,TGCAGCGTTGAACGACAGGTAAACACTGAAGCTTTCTTT,-,-,TRBV29-1,TRBJ1-1
CAWSTAYEQYF,TGTGCCTGGAGTACAGCCTACGAGCAGTACTTC,-,-,TRBV30,TRBJ2-7
CAGSHDRGSVNTEAFF,TGCGCCGGCAGCCATGACAGGGGGAGCGTGAACACTGAAGCTTTCTTT,-,TRBD1,TRBV4-1,TRBJ1-1
CASSQQGKGFGETQYF,TGCGCCAGCAGCCAACAGGGGAAGGGCTTCGGGGAGACCCAGTACTTC,-,TRBD1,TRBV5-1,TRBJ2-5
CSARDSGLAGVGEQFF,TGCAGTGCTAGAGATTCGGGACTAGCGGGAGTGGGTGAGCAGTTCTTC,few,TRBD2,TRBV20-1,TRBJ2-1
CASSQQGENQPQHF,TGTGCCAGCAGCCAACAGGGGGAAAATCAGCCCCAGCATTTT,once,TRBD1,TRBV3-1,TRBJ1-5
CATSTHMTSGGDNEQFF,TGTGCCACCAGCACACACATGACTAGCGGGGGGGATAATGAGCAGTTCTTC,-,TRBD2,TRBV15,TRBJ2-1
CASSEQGWRETQYF,TGTGCCAGCAGCGAGCAGGGGTGGAGGGAGACCCAGTACTTC,few,-,TRBV6-1,TRBJ2-5
CASSQEEGEYNQPQHF,TGTGCCAGCAGCCAAGAAGAGGGGGAGTACAATCAGCCCCAGCATTTT,-,-,TRBV4-2,TRBJ1-5
CASSEGSDSSYEQYF,TGTGCCAGCAGTGAAGGGTCAGATTCATCCTACGAGCAGTACTTC,-,-,TRBV2,TRBJ2-7
CAALGQGFDGYTF,TGTGCCGCCCTGGGACAGGGTTTCGACGGCTACACCTTC,-,TRBD1,TRBV10-3,TRBJ1-2
CASSGDSQFKEAQYF,TGTGCCAGCAGTGGGGACAGCCAATTTAAAGAGGCCCAGTACTTC,-,TRBD1,TRBV25-1,TRBJ2-5